A single sample is the source of the 13 T cell receptor beta chains below, sequenced in a study of PD-L1 blockade in urothelial cancer. Time point specified: peripheral blood 6 weeks after treatment start. Sequencing used immunoSEQ multiplex PCR; TCRdb keeps in-frame clones, though not all of them. The sample records some 120,000 clones, roughly 86% being singletons. The sequencing here drew on PBMCs, taken around atezolizumab (anti-PD-L1) treatment. The receptor source for this set is a man aged 50 or older with urothelial cancer.

V gene TRBV19 combines with J gene TRBJ2-4, with TRBD2 matching 8 bases. The CDR3 spans 16 residues. V gave up 0 bases and J gave up 6 bases; unmatched junction bases: 7. The germline V gene has CDR1 LNHDA and CDR2 SQIVND (reference sequence). CDR3 coding DNA: TGTGCCAGTAGTATAGATAACGGGAGGGCCGGAAACATTCAGTACTTC. It is translated as CASSIDNGRAGNIQYF.

The chain combines TRBV7-9 with TRBJ2-7; 9 bases align to TRBD1. The CDR3 is 16 residues long. Germline-derived CDR1 and CDR2 are SEHNR and FQNEAQ (reference sequence). V trimming: 0 bases; J trimming: 1 base; junction bases outside the gene matches: 4. The CDR3 here is CASSLAEQGASYEQYF. Written as DNA, the CDR3 is TGTGCCAGCAGCTTAGCGGAACAGGGGGCTTCCTACGAGCAGTACTTC.

The V call is TRBV12-1, the J call TRBJ2-1; the D segment call TRBD2 is taken from the table without a DNA check. TRBV12-1 is labeled a pseudogene. The CDR3 consists of 13 residues. For the CDR3, the DNA is TGTGCCAGCAGCGCGGGGTGCTACAATGAGCAGTTCTTC. The encoded protein is CASSAGCYNEQFF.

The chain combines TRBV4-1 with TRBJ2-7; a possible D gene is TRBD2 (6 bases). Per germline, CDR1 MGHRA and CDR2 YSYEKL. Trimming cost V 1 base and J 0 bases, with 19 bases left between them. CDR3 length: 18 residues. Here the CDR3 reads CASSQVPPLEGSSYEQYF. The CDR3 bases are TGCGCCAGCAGCCAAGTTCCCCCTCTGGAGGGAAGCTCCTACGAGCAGTACTTC.

This chain joins TRBV14 and TRBJ2-7, with 9 bases fitting TRBD2. Germline V gene data show CDR1 as SGHDN and CDR2 as FVKESK. J lost 6 bases, V lost 4 bases, and 7 bases had no gene match. The CDR3 sequence is 14 residues long. The DNA for the CDR3 is TGTGCCAGCAGCCCCCGGCTAGCGGGAAGCGAGCAGTACTTC. It translates to CASSPRLAGSEQYF.

This chain joins TRBV29-1 and TRBJ2-3, with D possibly TRBD1 on 5 matching bases. CDR3 length: 16 residues. Germline CDR1 and CDR2: SQVTM and ANQGSEA. Between the trimmed V and J ends, which lost 4 bases and 1 base, there was a span of 18 bases. CDR3 DNA: TGCAGCGTTGGTTCGGACGAGCTAGGGGGCACAGATACGCAGTATTTT. This encodes CSVGSDELGGTDTQYF.

The V gene is TRBV6-5, the J gene TRBJ1-2; TRBD1 is a possible D gene (5 bases). V was shortened by 8 bases and J by 3 bases, with 7 bases between the two germline ends. In germline, CDR1 is MNHEY, CDR2 SVGAGI. The CDR3 runs to 11 residues. The CDR3 sequence is CASGRDYGYTF. CDR3 nucleotide sequence: TGTGCCAGCGGCAGGGACTATGGCTACACCTTC.

The rearrangement joins TRBV5-5 to TRBJ1-6; unclear D gene. Germline values: CDR1 SGHKS, CDR2 YYEKEE (reference sequence). The CDR3 totals 16 residues. Trimming stripped 1 base from V and 0 bases from J, with 8 bases between. CDR3 nucleotide sequence: TGTGCCAGCAGCTTGCAGGCCGCCTCCTATAATTCACCCCTCCACTTT. Translating gives CASSLQAASYNSPLHF.

The J gene is TRBJ2-1, the V gene TRBV7-2, with 10 bases that match TRBD2. The CDR3 is made up of 15 amino acids. Germline V gene data show CDR1 as SGHTA and CDR2 as FQGNSA. The trim removed 6 bases at V and 5 bases at J, leaving 7 bases unmatched. CDR3 DNA sequence: TGTGCCAGCAGGTCACTAGCGGGGCTTAACAATGAGCAGTTCTTC. It codes for CASRSLAGLNNEQFF.

The chain employs TRBV19 and TRBJ2-2; 7 bases agree with TRBD2. Per germline, CDR1 LNHDA and CDR2 SQIVND (reference sequence). V lost 5 bases to trimming and J lost 6 bases; unmatched junction nucleotides: 6. The CDR3 is made up of 14 amino acids. The CDR3 sequence is CASSPAGVSGELFF. In nucleotides, the CDR3 is TGTGCCAGTAGTCCGGCGGGAGTGTCCGGGGAGCTGTTTTTT.

The chain links TRBV30 to TRBJ2-5, with TRBD1 as a possible D gene (5 bases). The CDR3 runs to 15 residues. CDR1 is GTSNPN, CDR2 SVGIG, per germline (reference sequence). V lost 3 bases, J lost 0 bases, and 14 bases lay in between. In DNA, the CDR3 is TGTGCCTGGAGAGCCTTGGGCAGGGACCAAGAGACCCAGTACTTC. It encodes CAWRALGRDQETQYF.

This chain joins TRBV9 and TRBJ2-3, with D perhaps TRBD2 (5 bases). The V end was cut by 4 bases, the J end by 1 base, with 22 bases between. Germline CDR1 and CDR2: SGDLS and YYNGEE. The length of the CDR3 is 18 residues. CDR3 amino acids: CASSFEAVLLGGTDTQYF. The CDR3 DNA sequence: TGTGCCAGCAGCTTCGAAGCGGTTCTACTGGGAGGCACAGATACGCAGTATTTT.

The CDR3 coding sequence is TGTGCCAGCAGCTTAGGACGGGGGGATGGGCAGTTCTTC. Its translation: CASSLGRGDGQFF. The chain combines TRBV7-2 with TRBJ2-1, with 7 bases identical to TRBD2. In germline, CDR1 is SGHTA, CDR2 FQGNSA. With 1 base clipped from V and 12 bases from J, the junction kept 6 bases outside the gene matches. The CDR3 loop spans 13 amino acids. The full variable domain, completed using reference TRBV7-2 and TRBJ2-1, is GAGVSQSPSNKVTEKGKDVELRCDPISGHTALYWYRQSLGQGLEFLIYFQGNSAPDKSGLPSDRFSAERTGGSVSTLTIQRTQQEDSAVYLCASSLGRGDGQFFGPGTRLTVL.